Below, 5 T cell receptor beta chains from the same sample are listed, as sequenced in a study of Ad26.COV2.S vaccination and SARS-CoV-2 variants. Stated treatment: some 20 received Ad26.COV2.S at low or high dose, single or two shots; about five received placebo; per-sample allocation not given. Day 63 following the first vaccine or placebo injection was when the samples were taken. Clones were sequenced by immunoSEQ multiplex PCR, and TCRdb holds only the in-frame ones, with some missing. The sample yields 250,000 or so clones, around nine tenths seen once. The specimen comprised peripheral blood, sampled in a trial of Ad26.COV2.S vaccine versus placebo. These receptors all come from a person aged 18-65 years who received the Ad26.COV2.S COVID-19 vaccine or a placebo.

V usage is TRBV7-6 and J usage is TRBJ2-1; 7 bases map to TRBD2. Germline values: CDR1 SGHVS, CDR2 FNYEAQ. The CDR3 consists of 15 residues. V dropped 1 base and J dropped 7; count of bases not matched to a gene: 7. The CDR3: CASSLVAGVGNEQFF. CDR3 nucleotide sequence: TGTGCCAGCAGCTTAGTTGCGGGGGTAGGGAATGAGCAGTTCTTC.

In this sample, this clone turned up once. The rearrangement uses TRBV6-5 and TRBJ2-7, with D possibly matching TRBD1 (5 bases). V lost 6 bases and J lost 3, with 9 bases in between. The CDR3 has 12 amino acids. Germline CDR1 reads MNHEY; CDR2 reads SVGAGI. The CDR3 bases are TGTGCCAGCAGGGCCGACAGCTACGAGCAGTACGTC. Encoded protein: CASRADSYEQYV.

This sequence joins TRBV4-1 and TRBJ1-1; perhaps TRBD1 as D (5 bases). The length of the CDR3 is 20 residues. Per the germline V gene, CDR1 is MGHRA and CDR2 is YSYEKL. V gave up 3 bases and J gave up 0 bases, with 26 bases separating them. Here the CDR3 DNA reads TGCGCCAGCAGCCACAGAGGCGTACGCCGGGACGGAGGATTGAACACTGAAGCTTTCTTT. Residues: CASSHRGVRRDGGLNTEAFF.

This rearrangement joins TRBV4-2 to TRBJ2-5; D gene uncertain. The V end was cut by 0 bases, the J end by 5 bases, with 13 bases between. The CDR3 covers 15 residues. CDR1 is LGHNA, CDR2 YNFKEQ, per germline. CDR3 nucleotides: TGTGCCAGCAGCCAAGAATTTCTCGGTGTTGAGACCCAGTACTTC. It specifies CASSQEFLGVETQYF.

This CDR3 reads CAWSARGGGQPQHF. The CDR3 region has the DNA TGTGCCTGGAGTGCCCGGGGGGGAGGTCAGCCCCAGCATTTT. This chain uses TRBV30 with TRBJ1-5, with D maybe TRBD1 (5 bases). V gave up 1 base and J gave up 6 bases, with 13 bases separating them. The V gene's germline CDR1 is GTSNPN and CDR2 SVGIG (reference sequence). The CDR3 covers 14 residues. The full variable domain, in which reference TRBV30 and TRBJ1-5 provide the parts outside the CDR3, is SQTIHQWPATLVQPVGSPLSLECTVEGTSNPNLYWYRQAAGRGLQLLFYSVGIGQISSEVPQNLSASRPQDRQFILSSKKLLLSDSGFYLCAWSARGGGQPQHFGDGTRLSIL.